A selection of T cell receptor beta chains follows, all from one sample in a study of cytomegalovirus exposure and HLA in healthy donors. Some clones are missing from TCRdb's copy, which holds only in-frame ones; the method was immunoSEQ multiplex PCR. The sample has under 85,000 clones; just under 70% are singletons. The sample was PBMCs. Every receptor here comes from a woman aged 25 to 39 in good health and CMV-seronegative. Each CDR3 is given with its conserved first and last residue. The order of the fields is D gene, J gene, V gene, clone size, CDR3 DNA, CDR3 protein. D genes are given only for firm matches. The size field is filled for only some rows; it gives once, few, many or a size class.

.	TRBJ1-1	TRBV11-2	few	TGTGCCAGCAGCTTAGACACAATGAACACTGAAGCTTTCTTT	CASSLDTMNTEAFF
.	TRBJ1-2	TRBV30	.	TGTGCCTGGAGTGTCCTCCAGGGTCTTAGCTATGGCTACACCTTC	CAWSVLQGLSYGYTF
.	TRBJ2-1	TRBV10-2	.	TGCGCCAGCAGTGAGTGGCGGGCCGACAATGAGCAGTTCTTC	CASSEWRADNEQFF
.	TRBJ2-7	TRBV4-1	.	TGCGCCAGCAGCAGAACGGGGAACACCTACGAGCAGTACTTC	CASSRTGNTYEQYF
TRBD2	TRBJ2-7	TRBV5-1	.	TGCGCCAGCAGCTTGGTCGCGGGACTATCCTACGAGCAGTACTTC	CASSLVAGLSYEQYF
.	TRBJ1-1	TRBV5-8	.	TGTGCCAGCAGCTCGGGACACTCGTCTGTGAACACTGAAGCTTTCTTT	CASSSGHSSVNTEAFF
.	TRBJ1-1	TRBV28	.	TGTGCCAGCAGTTTAATGTCAGGGGAGGCTTTCTTT	CASSLMSGEAFF
.	TRBJ2-7	TRBV14	.	TGTGCCAGCAGCCAAGCAAGCAGGGGTTACGAGCAGTACTTC	CASSQASRGYEQYF
.	TRBJ1-4	TRBV5-4	.	TGTGCCAGCAGCTTTTCCGTGGCGTCAGACAGCCTAAATGAAAAACTGTTTTTT	CASSFSVASDSLNEKLFF
.	TRBJ1-2	TRBV29-1	.	TGCAGCGTCGGGCCGCAGGGCAGCAATGGCTACACCTTC	CSVGPQGSNGYTF
.	TRBJ2-6	TRBV5-1	.	TGCGCCAGCAGCTTGGGCGGGGTCGGGGCCAACGTCCTGACTTTC	CASSLGGVGANVLTF
.	TRBJ1-2	TRBV7-2	once	TGTGCCAGCAGCCACGCACATGGACAATCAAGGCATGGCTACACCTTC	CASSHAHGQSRHGYTF
.	TRBJ2-1	TRBV7-9	.	TGTGCCAGCAGCTTAGTGGCAGAGCAGTTCTTC	CASSLVAEQFF
TRBD1	TRBJ1-2	TRBV5-1	.	TGCGCCAGCAGCTCGGGGAACCACGGGACAGGGGGCGCCTATGGCTACACCTTC	CASSSGNHGTGGAYGYTF
TRBD1	TRBJ1-1	TRBV2	.	TGTGCCAGCAAAGAGGGACAGAGTGAAGCTTTCTTT	CASKEGQSEAFF
.	TRBJ2-5	TRBV14	.	TGTGCCAGCAGCCAACGGCGGGCCTCCCTCCAAGAGACCCAGTACTTC	CASSQRRASLQETQYF
.	TRBJ1-6	TRBV9	.	TGTGCCAGCAGCGCCGACGGGACTAGAAATAATTCACCCCTCCACTTT	CASSADGTRNNSPLHF
TRBD1	TRBJ2-7	TRBV2	.	TGTGCCAGCGGGTCCGGGACAGGATTATCCTACGAGCAGTACTTC	CASGSGTGLSYEQYF
TRBD2	TRBJ2-5	TRBV27	.	TGTGCCAGCAGTAGACTAGCGGGGGGAGCTGAGACCCAGTACTTC	CASSRLAGGAETQYF
.	TRBJ2-5	TRBV5-4	.	TGTGCCAGCAGACACAAGGGAGACCAAGAGACCCAGTACTTC	CASRHKGDQETQYF
TRBD1	TRBJ2-6	TRBV7-9	many	TGTGCCAGCAGCTCGCAGGGGGTCAGCTCTGGGGCCAACGTCCTGACTTTC	CASSSQGVSSGANVLTF
.	TRBJ2-2	TRBV21-1	few	TGTGCCAGCAGCAAGACAGGGAACACCGGGGAGCTGTTTTTT	CASSKTGNTGELFF
TRBD2	TRBJ2-1	TRBV19	.	TGTGCCGCAGGACTAGCGGTCTACAATGAGCAGTTCTTC	CAAGLAVYNEQFF
TRBD2	TRBJ2-5	TRBV7-3	.	TGTGCCAGCAGCCAGGGACTAGCGGGAGAGACCCAGTACTTC	CASSQGLAGETQYF
TRBD2	TRBJ2-7	TRBV7-9	.	TGTGCCAGCAGCTTAGGTTCTAGCGGGGGGCAATTCTACTCCTACGAGCAGTACTTC	CASSLGSSGGQFYSYEQYF
TRBD1	TRBJ1-5	TRBV19	.	TGTGCCAGTAGTATCTCTGCAGGGGGCCGGCAGCCCCAGCATTTT	CASSISAGGRQPQHF
.	TRBJ1-1	TRBV7-3	.	TGTGCCAGCAGCTTATACGGGGACTCCGAGACTGAAGCTTTCTTT	CASSLYGDSETEAFF
TRBD1	TRBJ2-2	TRBV15	.	TGTGCCACCAGCGCGGGACAGGGTGACACCGGGGAGCTGTTTTTT	CATSAGQGDTGELFF
.	TRBJ1-4	TRBV2	.	TGTGCCAGCAGTGAAGCTGCGGGGCAGAACAATGAAAAACTGTTTTTT	CASSEAAGQNNEKLFF
TRBD1	TRBJ1-6	TRBV27	.	TGTGCCAGCAGTTTCTTAGCACAGGGGAGAAATTCACCCCTCCACTTT	CASSFLAQGRNSPLHF
TRBD2	TRBJ2-7	TRBV15	.	TGTGCCACCAGCAGAGGGGTTAGCGGGGGGTTCTACGAGCAGTACTTC	CATSRGVSGGFYEQYF
.	TRBJ1-2	TRBV28	.	TGTGCCAGCAGCCCTGCAGGGTCCCGTGGCTACACCTTC	CASSPAGSRGYTF
TRBD1	TRBJ2-7	TRBV19	.	TGTGCCAGTAGTAAGGGGACAGGGATCTACGAGCAGTACTTC	CASSKGTGIYEQYF
TRBD1	TRBJ1-2	TRBV5-1	.	TGCGCCAGCAGCACAGGGGGGGGCCCTAACTATGGCTACACCTTC	CASSTGGGPNYGYTF
TRBD1	TRBJ1-4	TRBV5-6	.	TGTGCCAGCAGCTTGAGGACAGGTTCTAATGAAAAACTGTTTTTT	CASSLRTGSNEKLFF
.	TRBJ1-6	TRBV4-3	.	TGCGCCAGCAGCCAAGGCCAGGGCCTAAATTCACCCCTCCACTTT	CASSQGQGLNSPLHF
TRBD2	TRBJ2-5	TRBV5-1	.	TGCGCCAGCCGAGGGACCGGGGGGGCCGAAAAGACCCAGTACTTC	CASRGTGGAEKTQYF
.	TRBJ1-2	TRBV7-2	once	TGTGCCAGCAGCTATACGGTGAACTATGGCTACACCTTC	CASSYTVNYGYTF
.	TRBJ1-4	TRBV11-2	.	TGTGCCAGCAGCTTAGATTTTCAGGGGAGTCGTGAAAAACTGTTTTTT	CASSLDFQGSREKLFF
TRBD1	TRBJ2-1	TRBV6-4	.	TGTGCCAGCAGTGAAAACAGGGGGGACAATGGGCAGTTCTTC	CASSENRGDNGQFF
TRBD2	TRBJ2-3	TRBV10-3	.	TGTGCCATCAGTACCGGGACTAGCGGGGTTGATACGCAGTATTTT	CAISTGTSGVDTQYF
TRBD2	TRBJ2-2	TRBV10-3	.	TGTGCCATCAGTAAGCTAGCGGGGGGACCGAACACCGGGGAGCTGTTTTTT	CAISKLAGGPNTGELFF
TRBD1	TRBJ1-3	TRBV4-2	.	TGTGCCAGCAGCCAAACTCGGACAGGGGGAAACACCATATATTTT	CASSQTRTGGNTIYF
.	TRBJ2-3	TRBV28	.	TGTGCCAGCAGAGACAGTAGTACAGATACGCAGTATTTT	CASRDSSTDTQYF
.	TRBJ1-1	TRBV11-2	few	TGTGCCAGCAGCTCACGGCGGCCGATGCGGGGGGGCAGGGACACTGAAGCTTTCTTT	CASSSRRPMRGGRDTEAFF
.	TRBJ1-1	TRBV5-1	.	TGCGCCAGCAGCGATAGCCTGGGGGGCACTGAAGCTTTCTTT	CASSDSLGGTEAFF